The 15 T cell receptor beta chains reported below all come from one sample, sequenced in a study of neurological immune-mediated disorders. TCRdb ran MiXCR on the 5' RACE reads and lists one entry per CDR3 protein. This table has about 65,000 distinct CDR3 sequences, under 5% appearing once. The sequenced sample consisted of PBMCs. The origin of the receptors is a man aged 45 to 65 with multiple sclerosis.

Regarding this clonotype: This may stem from a read error, because a much larger clone lies one nucleotide away. The J gene is TRBJ2-7, the V gene TRBV5-1, with D tentatively TRBD1 (5 bases). Germline V gives CDR1 SGHRS, CDR2 YFSETQ. The CDR3 length is 14 residues. V gave up 4 bases and J gave up 7 bases, with 18 bases separating them. Here the CDR3 reads CASSTVQGAKEQYF. The CDR3 bases are TGCGCCAGCAGCACTGTCCAGGGCGCCAAAGAGCAGTACTTC. Drawing the rest from reference TRBV5-1 and TRBJ2-7, the complete variable domain is KAGVTQTPRYLIKTRGQQVTLSCSPISGHRSVSWYQQTPGQGLQFLFEYFSETQRNKGNFPGRFSGRQFSNSRSEMNVSTLELGDSALYLCASSTVQGAKEQYFGPGTRLTVT.

In this sample, this clonotype turned up many times. This chain connects TRBV7-2 to TRBJ1-6, with no clear D. Per germline, CDR1 SGHTA and CDR2 FQGNSA. The CDR3 runs to 14 residues. V was pared by 3 bases and J by 6 bases, with 9 bases between. The CDR3: CASSFSRVNSPLHF. In DNA, the CDR3 is TGTGCCAGCAGCTTCTCACGGGTTAATTCACCCCTCCACTTT.

The sample holds many counts of this clonotype. The J gene is TRBJ1-1, the V gene TRBV4-1; 9 positions agree with TRBD1. Trimming at V came to 2 bases and at J to 7 bases, leaving 8 bases not matched to a gene. The CDR3 runs to 15 residues. Germline CDR1 MGHRA, CDR2 YSYEKL. In DNA form, the CDR3 reads TGCGCCAGCAGCCAAACACAGGGGGCTTTGGGTGAAGCTTTCTTT. Its protein product is CASSQTQGALGEAFF.

This clonotype was observed at least ten times. The V gene is TRBV25-1, the J gene TRBJ2-5; 7 nucleotides agree with TRBD2. Germline-derived CDR1 and CDR2 are MGHDK and SYGVNS. The J segment lost 4 bases and the V segment lost 3 bases, leaving 11 bases of the junction unmatched. The CDR3 has 16 residues. The CDR3 bases are TGTGCCAGCAGTGACCCCGGACTAGGGGCGGGAGAGACCCAGTACTTC. Translating it yields CASSDPGLGAGETQYF.

This clonotype was observed at least ten times. The chain employs TRBV7-2 and TRBJ1-2, with D perhaps TRBD1 (5 bases). The CDR3 length is 15 residues. The V end lost 5 bases, the J end lost 2 bases, and 15 bases lay between the germline ends. CDR1 and CDR2 from the germline V gene are SGHTA and FQGNSA. The CDR3 bases are TGTGCCAGCAGCCCGGCGGGGGGGGGAAACTATGGCTACACCTTC. Protein product: CASSPAGGGNYGYTF.

This clonotype was picked up many times. The chain joins TRBV6-6 to TRBJ2-7; D not resolved. V was trimmed by 5 bases and J by 2 bases, leaving 7 bases between them. Per germline, CDR1 MNHNY and CDR2 SVGAGI (reference sequence). The CDR3 extends over 12 amino acids. The DNA for the CDR3 is TGTGCCAGCAGTGAAACAGCCTACGAGCAGTACTTC. Translating it yields CASSETAYEQYF.

In its sample, this clonotype was seen many times. The CDR3 region is CASSLDRDSPLHF. DNA of the CDR3: TGTGCCAGCAGCTTAGACAGGGATTCACCCCTCCACTTT. V usage is TRBV7-2 and J usage is TRBJ1-6; D possibly corresponds to TRBD1 (6 bases). CDR1 SGHTA and CDR2 FQGNSA come from the germline V gene. V dropped 1 base and J dropped 8 bases, with 6 bases sitting between them. This CDR3 contains 13 residues.

There are many counts of this clonotype. V is TRBV14 and J is TRBJ2-3; TRBD1 or TRBD2 may be the D gene (6 bases each). V lost 4 bases and J 2 bases, leaving 16 bases between the germline ends. Germline CDR1 SGHDN, CDR2 FVKESK. This CDR3 comprises 16 residues. CDR3 protein: CASSPHWGATTDTQYF. The DNA for the CDR3 is TGTGCCAGCAGCCCCCACTGGGGGGCGACCACAGATACGCAGTATTTT.

This clonotype was found many times. The V and J genes are TRBV5-5 and TRBJ2-5, with TRBD1 identical over 11 bases. The CDR3 is made up of 14 amino acids. Losses at the gene ends were 8 bases for V and 4 bases for J; bases not matched to a gene: 7. Germline V CDR1 and CDR2: SGHKS, YYEKEE (reference sequence). The CDR3 DNA sequence: TGTGCCAGTTTGGGACAGGGGGTGGGAGAGACCCAGTACTTC. This encodes CASLGQGVGETQYF.

This clonotype was detected ten times or more. The chain combines TRBV7-2 with TRBJ2-2; TRBD1 aligns across 10 bases. The ends lost 3 bases at V and 8 bases at J; junction bases unmatched: 9. Germline V gene lookup returns CDR1 SGHTA and CDR2 FQGNSA. This CDR3 comprises 16 residues. CDR3 sequence (DNA): TGTGCCAGCAGCTTGGGACAGGGGCAGGGGGAAGGGGAGCTGTTTTTT. Amino acid sequence: CASSLGQGQGEGELFF.

This clonotype was seen many times. The chain uses TRBV20-1 and TRBJ1-6, with 10 bases matching TRBD1. The ends lost 1 base at V and 14 bases at J; junction bases unmatched: 14. The CDR3 loop spans 16 amino acids. Germline assignment: CDR1 DFQATT and CDR2 SNEGSKA (reference sequence). The CDR3 coding sequence is TGCAGTGCTAGAGTTTTGGGGGACAGGGGATTTTCGGCCCTCCACTTT. Its protein is CSARVLGDRGFSALHF.

This clonotype occurred many times. The chain carries TRBV5-1 and TRBJ1-1, with D possibly TRBD1 on 6 matching bases. CDR3 length: 16 amino acids. CDR1 and CDR2 from the germline V gene are SGHRS and YFSETQ. The germline V and J ends were trimmed by 3 bases and 4 bases, with 19 bases remaining between them. The CDR3 loop is CASSSDGQLMSTEAFF. The CDR3 coding sequence is TGCGCCAGCAGCTCGGATGGACAGTTGATGAGCACTGAAGCTTTCTTT.

This clonotype appeared a few times. This chain joins TRBV7-9 and TRBJ2-1; D might be TRBD2 (6 bases). Between the trimmed V and J ends, which lost 1 base and 1 base, there was a span of 20 bases. Per the germline V gene, CDR1 is SEHNR and CDR2 is FQNEAQ (reference sequence). The CDR3 consists of 19 residues. This CDR3 reads CASSLEGYGAGRSYNEQFF. CDR3 DNA sequence: TGTGCCAGCAGCTTAGAAGGGTATGGGGCGGGGCGGTCCTACAATGAGCAGTTCTTC.

This clonotype was counted between two and nine times. The V and J genes are TRBV10-3 and TRBJ2-5; a possible D gene is TRBD1 (7 bases). Between the trimmed V and J ends, which lost 2 bases and 4 bases, there was a span of 11 bases. Germline CDR1 and CDR2: ENHRY and SYGVKD. The CDR3 has 14 residues. CDR3 protein: CAISERQGGETQYF. CDR3 DNA: TGTGCCATCAGTGAGAGGCAGGGGGGAGAGACCCAGTACTTC.

This clonotype was picked up many times. This CDR3 is CATRLGNTEAFF. The CDR3 coding sequence is TGTGCCACCCGACTGGGGAACACTGAAGCTTTCTTT. V and J are TRBV12-3 or TRBV12-4 and TRBJ1-1, with D uncertain. The CDR3 is made up of 12 amino acids. Trimming removed 10 bases from V and 1 base from J, with 10 bases in between.